The present TCR beta chain was sequenced within a study of shared clonotypes between healthy human individuals (TCRdb year 2020). General notes on the study: The cohort included a few men and a couple of women between 18 and 49 years of age. Per donor, three plates each were used for CD4 naive and CD4 memory, two for CD8 naive, and one for CD8 memory. To estimate repertoire size and how much clonotype sharing occurs between individuals, the study deeply sequenced the blood TCR repertoires of about five healthy adults. Different laboratories and diverse techniques were used to prepare libraries and sequence TCR repertoires, to increase sequencing depth and limit assay-specific biases. Between about 0.9 and 9 billion PBMCs per donor were obtained by leukapheresis.

Turning to this clone: It lacks a known antigen. No per-base quality is available; no much larger clone lies one base away. This sample also contains other DNA sequences that code for the same CDR3.

The donors were healthy, HIV-negative adults with no recently reported acute infections or vaccinations. All donors were Caucasian adults living in Nashville, Tennessee, USA. CD4+ T cells were enriched by magnetic negative selection; naive cells were then positively selected on CD45RA, and the negative fraction formed the memory subset. Blood was collected by leukapheresis, and PBMCs were isolated by Ficoll-Histopaque density gradient centrifugation and then cryopreserved in liquid nitrogen vapor phase. Analytical flow cytometry was used to check the purity and quantity of every magnetically sorted T cell population. From each sorted fraction, genomic DNA was isolated and quantified by UV absorbance on a Nanodrop 2000c. Broad study findings and their caveats: Naive subsets generally had larger estimated clonotype richness than memory subsets. Sharing across four donors was observed for about 5% of naive CD4, about 3.2% of naive CD8, 2% to 2.5% of memory CD4, and about 0.4% of memory CD8 clonotypes. Pairwise subsampling led to the expectation that sequencing depth would affect the degree of clonotype sharing among donors. Because the study included only a small number of donors, the genetic and exposure-history diversity represented was limited. Even with the large sequencing depth, rarefaction of the sorted-subset datasets indicated that sequencing was incomplete. Only blood was sampled, and tissue TCR repertoires likely differ from those in blood. Clonotypes shared by all four sorted-subset donors showed higher generation probabilities than non-shared clonotypes.

The germline V gene gives CDR1 as SNHLY and CDR2 as FYNNEI. Counted from cysteine to phenylalanine, this CDR3 has 12 amino acids. Only CDR3 DNA is held: 36 bases, read in frame from base 1. Between the V and J ends, shortened by 6 bases and 2 bases respectively, the junction contains 7 bases. Using the deep immunoSEQ assay, TCR CDR3 regions were amplified from genomic DNA by multiplex PCR. Extracted genomic DNA from each cell subset was distributed evenly across all wells of several immunoSEQ 96-well plates, and each plate was treated as a replicate. Each replicate PCR for sorted subsets received about 180 ng genomic DNA, equal to about 30,000 T cell genomes. Purified libraries were quantified with a Qubit 3.0 fluorometer, sized on a Bioanalyzer 2100, and re-quantified with the KAPA Library Quantification kit. Every immunoSEQ 96-well plate was sequenced on a separate single-read 150-cycle Illumina NextSeq 550 flow cell. In the original analysis: Because the immunoSEQ output held only junctional sequences and lacked quality scores, the filtering could not match the filtering applied to full-length reads. Sequences were annotated with PyIR, a Python wrapper for IgBLAST v1.9, and V/J genes and CDR3 were assigned using IMGT germline references. Reads were removed for weak V/J assignments (E-value above 1e-6), missing CDR3, stop codons, out-of-frame junctions, or ambiguous translated residues. A V3J clonotype was defined by an identical inferred V gene, J gene, and CDR3 amino acid sequence. The percentage overlap between two repertoires was calculated by dividing the number of shared unique clonotypes by the size of the smaller repertoire. RTK rarefaction, the Chao1 estimator, and Recon v2.1 estimates of unobserved clonotypes were used to assess repertoire richness. For all TCRbeta clonotypes obtained by the gDNA method from a handful of donors, generation probabilities were computed with OLGA. TCRdb holds this immuneACCESS table with in-frame rearrangements only. Some clones are missing; in checked studies, unresolved V genes explain under half, and the rest has no known cause. The V and J calls and clone size were taken over from that table, and D and trimming were inferred from the DNA. This sample gives over a million clones in total; more than 60% of them show up just once. Approximately 1.5% of the sample lies in the top ten.

The receptor was isolated from a man between 18 and 35 years old in good health. The sequence links TRBV2 to TRBJ2-5; TRBD1 is a possible D gene, resting on 6 matching bases. The source material was memory CD4+ T cells sorted from blood. The intended sense of this specimen's cell subset or site label: CD45RA-negative fraction. The bases read TGTGCCAGCAGCGGACAGCAAGAGACCCAGTACTTC. Its coded protein is CASSGQQETQYF.